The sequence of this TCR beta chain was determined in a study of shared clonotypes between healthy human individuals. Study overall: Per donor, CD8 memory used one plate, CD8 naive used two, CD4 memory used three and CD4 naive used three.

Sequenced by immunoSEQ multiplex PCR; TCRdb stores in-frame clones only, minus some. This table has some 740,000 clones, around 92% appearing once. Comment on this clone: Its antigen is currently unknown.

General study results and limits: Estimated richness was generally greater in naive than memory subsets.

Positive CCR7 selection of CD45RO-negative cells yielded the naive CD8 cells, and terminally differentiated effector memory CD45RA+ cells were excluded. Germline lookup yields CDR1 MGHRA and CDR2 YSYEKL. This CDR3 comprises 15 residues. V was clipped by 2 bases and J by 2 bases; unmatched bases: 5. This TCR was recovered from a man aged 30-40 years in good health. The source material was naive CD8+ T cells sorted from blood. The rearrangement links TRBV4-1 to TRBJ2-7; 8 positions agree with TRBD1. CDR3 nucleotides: TGCGCCAGCAGCCAAACGGACAGGGCTCCCTACGAGCAGTACTTC. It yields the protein CASSQTDRAPYEQYF.